This T cell receptor (beta chain) was retrieved from a study of cytomegalovirus exposure and HLA in healthy donors. Overall study results and limits: In an earlier analysis, most TCR beta V segments were productive about 87% or about 30% of the time. Most CMV-associated TCR beta chains were later found to appear HLA-restricted. Sequencing artifact likely explains a cluster of highly shared sequence variants.

In its sample, this clone was seen once. Its matching antigen is unknown. The CDR3 loop spans 15 amino acids. Germline CDR1 reads LGHNA; CDR2 reads YNFKEQ. Trimming removed 0 bases at V and 0 bases at J, with 9 bases between. PCR amplification relied on 60 Vbeta primers (plus 13 Jbeta primers). The protocol was immunoSEQ multiplex PCR, while the TCRdb copy is restricted to in-frame clones and leaves out a portion. The repertoire has around 190,000 clones, about four fifths of them found once; the top ten carry around an eighth. The chain recombines TRBV4-2 with TRBJ2-7; D remains ambiguous. The sequenced sample consisted of PBMCs. The receptor's source is a woman in her twenties or thirties in good health and CMV-seropositive. The CDR3 DNA is TGTGCCAGCAGCCAAGATATCGGGTACTCCTACGAGCAGTACTTC. Its translation: CASSQDIGYSYEQYF.